Below are 19 T cell receptor beta chains sequenced from a single sample in a study of human T cells and chemical hapten exposure. Time point noted: patch test 1, 2 weeks after DPC sensitization. The treatment here: therapeutic diphenylcyclopropenone sensitization with weekly scalp DPC. One entry per CDR3 protein results from TCRdb running MiXCR on the RACE reads. This table has approximately 400,000 distinct CDR3 sequences, 4% to 5.5% appearing once. Sample: whole blood, taken in connection with sensitization to the hapten diphenylcyclopropenone (DPC). These receptors were obtained from a woman in her 50s with alopecia areata. Some clones in this sample may be carry-over from other donors' samples.

This clonotype has a count of ten or more. The rearrangement links TRBV7-9 to TRBJ2-5, with 7 bases identical to TRBD2. CDR1 and CDR2 (germline): SEHNR, FQNEAQ (reference sequence). The CDR3 is 14 amino acids. The ends lost 3 bases at V and 1 base at J; junction bases unmatched: 2. The CDR3 DNA is TGTGCCAGCAGCTTTAGCGGGCCCCAAGAGACCCAGTACTTC. The encoded protein is CASSFSGPQETQYF.

This clonotype was observed many times. V is TRBV7-2 and J is TRBJ2-5; the match to TRBD2 covers 8 bases. This CDR3 has 15 amino acids. Per germline, CDR1 SGHTA and CDR2 FQGNSA. With 2 bases clipped from V and 3 bases from J, the junction kept 5 bases outside the gene matches. The CDR3 protein is CASSLNGGVKETQYF. In nucleotides, the CDR3 is TGTGCCAGCAGCTTAAACGGGGGGGTGAAAGAGACCCAGTACTTC.

This clonotype was seen only a few times. V gene TRBV20-1 combines with J gene TRBJ1-5; 8 bases map to TRBD1. The CDR3 spans 16 residues. Germline CDR1 reads DFQATT; CDR2 reads SNEGSKA (reference sequence). V shed 3 bases, J shed 4 bases, and the junction held 11 bases outside the gene matches. CDR3 in amino acids: CSASLPGGAYNQPQHF. The CDR3 DNA sequence: TGCAGTGCTAGTCTTCCAGGGGGCGCGTATAATCAGCCCCAGCATTTT.

V and J are TRBV6-5 and TRBJ1-1; maybe TRBD1 (6 bases). The CDR3 sequence is 14 residues long. The V end was cut by 5 bases, the J end by 0 bases, with 10 bases between. Germline V gene data show CDR1 as MNHEY and CDR2 as SVGAGI. CDR3 sequence: CASSGQTMNTEAFF. The CDR3 nucleotides read TGTGCCAGCAGTGGACAGACCATGAACACTGAAGCTTTCTTT.

The table lists this clonotype with a few counts. The chain combines TRBV7-2 with TRBJ2-1, with 7 nucleotides matching TRBD1. Germline V lookup: CDR1 SGHTA, CDR2 FQGNSA. The CDR3 length is 15 residues. V dropped 4 bases and J dropped 5; count of bases not matched to a gene: 8. CDR3 region: CASSSRGRGNNEQFF. The CDR3 DNA sequence: TGTGCCAGCAGCTCGAGGGGGCGAGGCAACAATGAGCAGTTCTTC.

There are many counts of this clonotype. This sequence joins TRBV12-3 or TRBV12-4 and TRBJ2-1, with 13 bases lining up with TRBD2. The CDR3 consists of 15 residues. After removal of 8 bases from V and 7 bases from J, the junction contained 8 bases not matched to a gene. The CDR3 here is CASSQPGLAGNEQFF. The DNA of the CDR3 is TGTGCCAGCTCTCAACCGGGACTAGCGGGGAATGAGCAGTTCTTC.

This clonotype was picked up many times. This chain's CDR3 is CASSSLDRRSFYEQYF. CDR3 bases: TGTGCCAGCAGTTCATTAGACAGGAGATCCTTCTACGAGCAGTACTTC. The J gene is TRBJ2-7, the V gene TRBV28, with D maybe TRBD1 (6 bases). The CDR3 extends over 16 amino acids. V was pared by 4 bases and J by 3 bases, with 19 bases between. Germline V gene sequence: CDR1 MDHEN, CDR2 SYDVKM.

There are many counts of this clonotype. CDR3 sequence reads: CASSEGRQPNYGYTF. CDR3 nucleotide sequence: TGTGCCAGCAGTGAAGGAAGACAGCCTAACTATGGCTACACCTTC. The chain combines TRBV6-1 with TRBJ1-2, with D possibly matching TRBD1 (5 bases). CDR1 and CDR2 from the germline V gene are MNHNS and SASEGT. V lost 1 base to trimming and J lost 0 bases, with 9 bases between them. The CDR3 is 15 residues long.

At least ten counts were recorded for this clonotype. The CDR3 coding sequence is TGTGCCAGCAGCCGGGGGGGAGAAGGTGATACGCAGTATTTT. Amino acids: CASSRGGEGDTQYF. The V gene is TRBV7-9, the J gene TRBJ2-3; 8 bases fit TRBD2. Germline CDR1 and CDR2: SEHNR and FQNEAQ (reference sequence). V shed 5 bases and J 6 bases; nucleotides not matched to a gene: 7. The CDR3 runs 14 residues. The whole variable domain, filled in from reference TRBV7-9 and TRBJ2-3, reads DTGVSQNPRHKITKRGQNVTFRCDPISEHNRLYWYRQTLGQGPEFLTYFQNEAQLEKSRLLSDRFSAERPKGSFSTLEIQRTEQGDSAMYLCASSRGGEGDTQYFGPGTRLTVL.

Here the CDR3 DNA reads TGTGCCAGCAGCGTAGAACTAGGCGGTGGAGATACGCAGTATTTT. This gives the protein CASSVELGGGDTQYF. The chain uses TRBV9 and TRBJ2-3, with D possibly TRBD2 on 5 matching bases. Trimming removed 0 bases at V and 5 bases at J, with 13 bases between. There are 15 residues in the CDR3. Germline V CDR1 and CDR2: SGDLS, YYNGEE.

The chain has TRBV29-1 and TRBJ1-3, with TRBD1 matching 9 bases. The CDR3 length is 14 residues. V was clipped by 1 base and J by 4 bases; unmatched bases: 2. Germline loops: CDR1 SQVTM, CDR2 ANQGSEA. This CDR3 reads CSVEGTGVGNTIYF. The CDR3 DNA sequence: TGCAGCGTTGAAGGGACAGGGGTCGGAAACACCATATATTTT. The variable domain in full, with the rest retrieved from reference TRBV29-1 and TRBJ1-3, is SAVISQKPSRDICQRGTSLTIQCQVDSQVTMMFWYRQQPGQSLTLIATANQGSEATYESGFVIDKFPISRPNLTFSTLTVSNMSPEDSSIYLCSVEGTGVGNTIYFGEGSWLTVV.

This clonotype was seen ten or more times. The chain is built from TRBV6-4 and TRBJ2-3; the match to TRBD2 covers 12 bases. Germline V gene lookup returns CDR1 MRHNA and CDR2 SNTAGT. V shed 6 bases and J 3 bases; nucleotides not matched to a gene: 4. The CDR3 is 15 residues long. The CDR3 coding sequence is TGTGCCAGCAGCGCTAGCGGGGGGGGGACAGATACGCAGTATTTT. It codes for CASSASGGGTDTQYF.

This clonotype has ten or more counts. The V call is TRBV2, the J call TRBJ2-7; 8 positions agree with TRBD1. V shed 5 bases, J shed 3 bases, and the junction held 3 bases outside the gene matches. Germline CDR1 reads SNHLY; CDR2 reads FYNNEI. The CDR3 is 13 residues long. The CDR3 is CASSYGQGYEQYF. The CDR3 DNA reads as TGTGCCAGCAGTTACGGACAGGGCTACGAGCAGTACTTC.

This clonotype was counted many times. This chain's CDR3 is CASSLSDTLNTEAFF. CDR3 bases: TGCGCCAGCAGCCTCTCGGACACCTTGAACACTGAAGCTTTCTTT. This chain joins TRBV4-1 and TRBJ1-1, with D perhaps TRBD1 (5 bases). The CDR3 length is 15 residues. Germline-derived CDR1 and CDR2 are MGHRA and YSYEKL. V was cut by 4 bases and J by 0 bases, with 12 bases left in between.

This clonotype was counted only a few times. The CDR3 region is CAISSDRRNTEAFF. The CDR3 DNA reads as TGTGCCATCAGCTCAGACAGGAGGAACACTGAAGCTTTCTTT. The rearrangement joins TRBV10-3 to TRBJ1-1; possibly TRBD1 for D (6 bases). The CDR3 extends over 14 amino acids. Trimming shortened V by 6 bases and J by 1 base, and 12 bases separated the two germline ends. Per germline, CDR1 ENHRY and CDR2 SYGVKD.

This clonotype was seen at least ten times. This chain joins TRBV5-1 and TRBJ2-3, with TRBD1 matching over 7 bases. Trimming removed 4 bases from V and 4 bases from J; junction bases left unmatched: 12. The CDR3 runs to 16 residues. Per germline, CDR1 SGHRS and CDR2 YFSETQ. The CDR3 DNA reads as TGCGCCAGCAGCCCGGGGACAGCTCTACAAGCAGATACGCAGTATTTT. It encodes CASSPGTALQADTQYF.

This clonotype appeared a few times. CDR3 bases: TGCAGTGCTAGAACAACGGGACAGGGGGCTCAGCCCCAGCATTTT. Amino acids: CSARTTGQGAQPQHF. The chain has TRBV20-1 and TRBJ1-5, with TRBD1 matching 12 bases. With 2 bases clipped from V and 6 bases from J, the junction kept 5 bases outside the gene matches. The CDR3 loop spans 15 amino acids. Germline V gives CDR1 DFQATT, CDR2 SNEGSKA (reference sequence).

CDR3 protein: CSATQGATNEKLFF. The CDR3 nucleotides are TGCAGTGCTACTCAGGGGGCAACTAATGAAAAACTGTTTTTT. V gene TRBV20-1 combines with J gene TRBJ1-4, with 7 bases lining up with TRBD1. Germline assignment: CDR1 DFQATT and CDR2 SNEGSKA (reference sequence). The CDR3 length is 14 residues. Germline trimming cut 4 bases from V and 0 bases from J; bases unmatched to any gene: 2.

This clonotype came up many times. The V gene is TRBV20-1, the J gene TRBJ1-1; tentatively, D is TRBD1 (6 bases). The CDR3 length is 15 residues. Trimming pared 4 bases from V and 4 bases from J, leaving 19 bases between. From germline, CDR1 is DFQATT and CDR2 SNEGSKA (reference sequence). The CDR3 nucleotides are TGCAGTGCTACGGAGGGGGGCAGGGGACTCACTGAAGCTTTCTTT. It yields the protein CSATEGGRGLTEAFF.